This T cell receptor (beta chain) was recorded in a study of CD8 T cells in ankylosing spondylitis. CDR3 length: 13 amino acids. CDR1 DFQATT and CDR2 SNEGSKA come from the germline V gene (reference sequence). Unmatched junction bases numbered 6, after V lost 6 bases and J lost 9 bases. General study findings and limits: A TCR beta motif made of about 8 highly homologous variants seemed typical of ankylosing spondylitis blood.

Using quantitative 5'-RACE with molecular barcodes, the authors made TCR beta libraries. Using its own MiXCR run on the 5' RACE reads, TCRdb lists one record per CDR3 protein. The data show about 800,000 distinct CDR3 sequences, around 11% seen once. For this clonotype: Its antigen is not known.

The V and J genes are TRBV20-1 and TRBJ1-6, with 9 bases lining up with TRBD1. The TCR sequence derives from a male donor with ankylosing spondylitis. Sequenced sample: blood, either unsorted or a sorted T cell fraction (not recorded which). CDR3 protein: CSAIDRGGSPLHF. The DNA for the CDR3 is TGCAGTGCCATCGACAGGGGGGGTTCACCCCTCCACTTT.